This T cell receptor beta chain came from a study of T cell changes during pregnancy in multiple sclerosis. Assay used: immunoSEQ multiplex PCR; TCRdb lists only in-frame clones, some missing. The top ten hold about 0.9% of the sample, which has approximately 100,000 clones, approximately 94% seen once. CDR1 and CDR2 (germline): SGHAT, FQNNGV. CDR3 size: 13 residues. The V end lost 5 bases, the J end lost 6 bases, and 13 bases lay between the germline ends. The source of this sequence is a female donor with multiple sclerosis, enrolled in a pregnancy study. The sequenced sample was peripheral blood, obtained before pregnancy. The J gene is TRBJ1-1, the V gene TRBV11-2; tentative D call: TRBD1 (6 bases). This CDR3 is CASSRQETPEAFF. CDR3 DNA sequence: TGTGCCAGCAGCCGACAGGAAACCCCTGAAGCTTTCTTT. Full variable domain (outside the CDR3, taken from reference TRBV11-2 and TRBJ1-1): EAGVAQSPRYKIIEKRQSVAFWCNPISGHATLYWYQQILGQGPKLLIQFQNNGVVDDSQLPKDRFSAERLKGVDSTLKIQPAKLEDSAVYLCASSRQETPEAFFGQGTRLTVV.